This T cell receptor (beta chain) was sequenced in a study of tumor-infiltrating lymphocytes in oesophageal squamous cell carcinoma. This clonotype was found many times. A single record per CDR3 protein comes from TCRdb applying MiXCR to the PCR reads. The sample lists more than 15,000 distinct CDR3 sequences; 45% to 55% were seen once. The CDR3 runs 15 residues. The V gene's germline CDR1 is SEHNR and CDR2 FQNEAQ (reference sequence). V was clipped by 10 bases and J by 0 bases, with 16 bases between them. Input material: esophageal tumor tissue. This receptor was identified in a male donor with esophageal squamous cell carcinoma. The V call is TRBV7-9, the J call TRBJ1-3; D is unclear. This CDR3 is CATTGRNLSGNTIYF. CDR3 coding DNA: TGTGCCACGACGGGGAGAAACCTCTCTGGAAACACCATATATTTT.